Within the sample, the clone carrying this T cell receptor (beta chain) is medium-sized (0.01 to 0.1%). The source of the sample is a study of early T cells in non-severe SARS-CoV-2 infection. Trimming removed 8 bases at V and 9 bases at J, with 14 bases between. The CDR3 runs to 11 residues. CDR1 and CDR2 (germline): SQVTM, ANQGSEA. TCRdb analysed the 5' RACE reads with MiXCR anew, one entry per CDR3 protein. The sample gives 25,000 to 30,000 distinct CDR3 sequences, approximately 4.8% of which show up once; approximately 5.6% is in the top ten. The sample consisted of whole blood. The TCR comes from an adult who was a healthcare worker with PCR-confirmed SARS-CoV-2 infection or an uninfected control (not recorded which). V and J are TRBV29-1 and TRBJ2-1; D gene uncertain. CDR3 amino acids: CSFSLVGEQFF. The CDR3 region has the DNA TGCAGCTTTTCGTTAGTCGGTGAGCAGTTCTTC.